Listed here is a single TCR beta chain. Its antigen remains unidentified. A much more abundant neighbour one base away suggests this may be a read error. This entry comes from a study of CD8 T cells in ankylosing spondylitis. Study findings and constraints: Earlier studies detected some motif variants in reactive arthritis synovial fluid and blood. Fewer than 10 highly homologous variants formed a TCR beta motif that appeared characteristic of ankylosing spondylitis blood.

The V end lost 6 bases, the J end lost 0 bases, and 18 bases lay between the germline ends. This CDR3 is built from 17 residues. Making the TCR beta libraries involved quantitative 5'-RACE with molecular barcodes. TCRdb analysed the 5' RACE reads with MiXCR anew, one entry per CDR3 protein. The data show approximately 90,000 distinct CDR3 sequences, roughly 8.3% seen once. The chain carries TRBV12-3 or TRBV12-4 and TRBJ1-5; a possible D gene is TRBD1 (6 bases). Material for sequencing was blood, either unsorted or a sorted T cell fraction (not recorded which). The receptor's source is a male donor with ankylosing spondylitis or in good health (not recorded which). CDR3 nucleotide sequence: TGTGCCAGCAGGTCCAGGACAGCGATGTATAGCAATCAGCCCCAGCATTTT. As protein: CASRSRTAMYSNQPQHF.